This T cell receptor beta chain was documented in a study of cytomegalovirus exposure and HLA in healthy donors. This clone was detected only a few times. This CDR3 comprises 12 residues. Trimming took 4 bases from V and 4 from J, leaving 8 bases between them. The germline CDR1 and CDR2 sequences are SGHDT and YYEEEE. 60 Vbeta and 13 Jbeta primers were used in PCR. Libraries were prepared by immunoSEQ multiplex PCR; TCRdb keeps only in-frame clonotypes and omits some of them. The data show under 150,000 clones, approximately 70% seen once. The chain recombines TRBV5-6 with TRBJ1-2; a weak D match, TRBD1 (5 bases). The sample taken for sequencing was PBMCs. This receptor was identified in a woman aged 55 to 70 in good health and CMV-seropositive. Here the CDR3 DNA reads TGTGCCAGCAGCCTACAGGTCTATGGCTACACCTTC. Amino acid sequence: CASSLQVYGYTF. Full variable domain (rest looked up from reference TRBV5-6 and TRBJ1-2): DAGVTQSPTHLIKTRGQQVTLRCSPKSGHDTVSWYQQALGQGPQFIFQYYEEEERQRGNFPDRFSGHQFPNYSSELNVNALLLGDSALYLCASSLQVYGYTFGSGTRLTVV.